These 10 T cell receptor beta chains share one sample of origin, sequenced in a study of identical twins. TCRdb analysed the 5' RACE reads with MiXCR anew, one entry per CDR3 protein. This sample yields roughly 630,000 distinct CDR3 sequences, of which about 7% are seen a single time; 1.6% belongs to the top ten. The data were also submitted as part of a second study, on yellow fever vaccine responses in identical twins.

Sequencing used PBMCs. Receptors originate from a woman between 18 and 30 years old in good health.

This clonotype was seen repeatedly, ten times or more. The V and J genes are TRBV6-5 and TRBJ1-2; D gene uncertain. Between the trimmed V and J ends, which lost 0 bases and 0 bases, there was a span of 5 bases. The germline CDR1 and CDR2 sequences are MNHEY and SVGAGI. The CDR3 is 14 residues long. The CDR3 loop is CASSYSATNYGYTF. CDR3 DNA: TGTGCCAGCAGTTACTCGGCAACTAACTATGGCTACACCTTC.

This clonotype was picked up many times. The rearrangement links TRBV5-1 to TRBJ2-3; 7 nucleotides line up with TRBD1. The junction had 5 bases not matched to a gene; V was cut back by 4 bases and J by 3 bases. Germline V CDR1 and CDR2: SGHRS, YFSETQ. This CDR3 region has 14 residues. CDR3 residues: CASSKTGLTDTQYF. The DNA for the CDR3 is TGCGCCAGCAGCAAGACAGGGTTGACAGATACGCAGTATTTT.

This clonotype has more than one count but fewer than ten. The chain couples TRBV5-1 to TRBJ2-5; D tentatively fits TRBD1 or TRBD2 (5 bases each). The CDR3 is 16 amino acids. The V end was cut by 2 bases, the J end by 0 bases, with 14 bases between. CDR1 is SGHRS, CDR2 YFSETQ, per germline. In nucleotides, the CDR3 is TGCGCCAGCAGCTTCTCGGGACGGACGTACCAAGAGACCCAGTACTTC. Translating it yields CASSFSGRTYQETQYF. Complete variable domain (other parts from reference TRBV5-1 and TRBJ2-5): KAGVTQTPRYLIKTRGQQVTLSCSPISGHRSVSWYQQTPGQGLQFLFEYFSETQRNKGNFPGRFSGRQFSNSRSEMNVSTLELGDSALYLCASSFSGRTYQETQYFGPGTRLLVL.

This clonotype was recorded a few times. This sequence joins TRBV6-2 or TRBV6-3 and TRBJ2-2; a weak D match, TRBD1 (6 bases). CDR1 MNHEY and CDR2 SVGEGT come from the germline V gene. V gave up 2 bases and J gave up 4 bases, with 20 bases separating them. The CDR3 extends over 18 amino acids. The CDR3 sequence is CASSYDPGQGSITGELFF. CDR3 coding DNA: TGTGCCAGCAGTTACGACCCTGGCCAGGGGTCCATCACCGGGGAGCTGTTTTTT.

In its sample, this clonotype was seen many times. CDR3 DNA sequence: TGTGCCAGTACAGCCACCTACAATGAGCAGTTCTTC. Residues: CASTATYNEQFF. The rearrangement links TRBV12-3 or TRBV12-4 to TRBJ2-1, with no clear D. V gave up 9 bases and J gave up 2 bases, with 8 bases separating them. There are 12 residues in the CDR3.

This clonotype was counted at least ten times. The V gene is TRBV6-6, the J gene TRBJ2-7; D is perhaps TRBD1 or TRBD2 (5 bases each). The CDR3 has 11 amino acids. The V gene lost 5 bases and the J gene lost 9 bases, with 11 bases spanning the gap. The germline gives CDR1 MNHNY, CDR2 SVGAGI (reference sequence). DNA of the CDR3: TGTGCCAGCAGTCCTGGGACCGGGCAGTACTTC. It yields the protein CASSPGTGQYF.

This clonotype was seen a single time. The CDR3 nucleotides are TGTGCCAGCTCACCCCTTATTGGTGCATTCTACGAGCAGTACTTC. Translating it yields CASSPLIGAFYEQYF. The chain has TRBV18 and TRBJ2-7; D ambiguous. This CDR3 is built from 15 residues. With 3 bases removed from V and 3 bases from J, the gap between germline ends came to 15 bases. Germline loops: CDR1 KGHSH, CDR2 LQKENI.

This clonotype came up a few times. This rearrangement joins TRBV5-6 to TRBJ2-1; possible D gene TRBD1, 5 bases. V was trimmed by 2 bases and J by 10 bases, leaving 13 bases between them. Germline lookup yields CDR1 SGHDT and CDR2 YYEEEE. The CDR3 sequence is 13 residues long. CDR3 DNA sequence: TGTGCCAGCAGCTTTCTAGGGGCTGGAGAGCAGTTCTTC. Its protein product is CASSFLGAGEQFF.

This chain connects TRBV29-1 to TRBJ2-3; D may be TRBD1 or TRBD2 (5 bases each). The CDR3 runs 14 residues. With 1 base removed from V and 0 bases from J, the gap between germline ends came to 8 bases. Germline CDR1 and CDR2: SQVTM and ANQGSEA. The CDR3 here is CSVEGGTSTDTQYF. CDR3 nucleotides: TGCAGCGTTGAAGGAGGGACGAGCACAGATACGCAGTATTTT.

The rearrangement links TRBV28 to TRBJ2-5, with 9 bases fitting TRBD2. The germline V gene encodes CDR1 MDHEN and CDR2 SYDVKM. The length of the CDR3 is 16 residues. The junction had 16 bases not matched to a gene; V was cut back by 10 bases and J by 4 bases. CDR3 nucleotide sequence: TGTGCCACCAATCCCCGGGGGCGGGGGGGTGTAGAGACCCAGTACTTC. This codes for CATNPRGRGGVETQYF.